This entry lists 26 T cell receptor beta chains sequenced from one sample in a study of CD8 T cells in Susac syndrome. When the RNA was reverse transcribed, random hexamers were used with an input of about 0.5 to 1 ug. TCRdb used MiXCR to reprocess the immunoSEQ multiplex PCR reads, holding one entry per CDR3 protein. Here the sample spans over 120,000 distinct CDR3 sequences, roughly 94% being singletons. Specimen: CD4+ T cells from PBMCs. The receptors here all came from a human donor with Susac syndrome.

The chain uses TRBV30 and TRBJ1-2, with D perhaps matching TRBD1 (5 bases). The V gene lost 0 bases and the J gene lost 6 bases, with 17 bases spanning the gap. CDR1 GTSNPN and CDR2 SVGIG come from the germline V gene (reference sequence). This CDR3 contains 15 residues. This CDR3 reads CAWSVRGRVPDGYTF. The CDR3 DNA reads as TGTGCCTGGAGTGTACGCGGCAGGGTCCCCGATGGCTACACCTTC.

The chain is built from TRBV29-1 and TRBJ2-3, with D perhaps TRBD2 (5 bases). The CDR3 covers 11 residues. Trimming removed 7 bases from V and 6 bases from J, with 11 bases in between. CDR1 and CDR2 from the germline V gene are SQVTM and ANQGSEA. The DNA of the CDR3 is TGCAGCGGGAGGAACGGCGATACGCAGTATTTT. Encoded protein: CSGRNGDTQYF.

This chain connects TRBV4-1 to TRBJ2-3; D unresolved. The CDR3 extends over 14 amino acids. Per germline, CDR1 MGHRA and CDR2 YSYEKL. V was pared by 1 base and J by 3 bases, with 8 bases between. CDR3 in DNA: TGCGCCAGCAGCCAAGCGGCCGAGACAGATACGCAGTATTTT. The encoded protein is CASSQAAETDTQYF.

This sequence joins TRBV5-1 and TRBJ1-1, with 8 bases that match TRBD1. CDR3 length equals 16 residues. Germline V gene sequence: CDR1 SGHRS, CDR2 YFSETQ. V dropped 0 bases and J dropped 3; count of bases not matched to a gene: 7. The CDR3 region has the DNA TGCGCCAGCAGCTTGGCCGCAGGGGGCTTGCACACTGAAGCTTTCTTT. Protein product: CASSLAAGGLHTEAFF.

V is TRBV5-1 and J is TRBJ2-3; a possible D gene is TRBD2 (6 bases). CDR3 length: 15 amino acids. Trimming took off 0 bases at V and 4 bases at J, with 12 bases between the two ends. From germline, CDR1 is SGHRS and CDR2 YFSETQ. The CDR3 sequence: CASSLVGRGPDTQYF. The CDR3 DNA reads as TGCGCCAGCAGCTTGGTCGGGAGAGGTCCAGATACGCAGTATTTT.

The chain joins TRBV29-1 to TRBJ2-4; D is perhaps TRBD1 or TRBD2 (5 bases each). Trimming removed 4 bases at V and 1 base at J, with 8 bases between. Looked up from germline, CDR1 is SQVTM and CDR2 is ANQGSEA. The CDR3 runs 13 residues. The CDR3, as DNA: TGCAGCGTTGGGGGGTTGGCCAAAAACATTCAGTACTTC. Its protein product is CSVGGLAKNIQYF.

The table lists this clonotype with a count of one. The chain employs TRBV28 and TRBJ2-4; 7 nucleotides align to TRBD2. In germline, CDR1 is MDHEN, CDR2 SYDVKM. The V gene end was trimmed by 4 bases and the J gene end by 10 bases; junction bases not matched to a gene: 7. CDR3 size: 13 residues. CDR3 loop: CASSSHGEGIQYF. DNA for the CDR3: TGTGCCAGCAGTTCACACGGGGAGGGGATTCAGTACTTC.

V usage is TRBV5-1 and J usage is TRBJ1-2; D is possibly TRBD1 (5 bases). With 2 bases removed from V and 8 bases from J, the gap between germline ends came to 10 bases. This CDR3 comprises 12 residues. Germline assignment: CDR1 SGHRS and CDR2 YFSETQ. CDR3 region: CASSLGEGGYTF. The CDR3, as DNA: TGCGCCAGCAGCTTAGGGGAAGGCGGCTACACCTTC.

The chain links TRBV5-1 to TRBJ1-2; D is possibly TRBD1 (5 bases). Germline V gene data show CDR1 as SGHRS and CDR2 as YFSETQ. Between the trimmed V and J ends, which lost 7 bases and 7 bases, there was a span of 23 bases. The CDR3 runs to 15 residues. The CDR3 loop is CASGERGLQEGGYTF. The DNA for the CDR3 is TGCGCCAGCGGGGAACGGGGACTCCAGGAGGGTGGCTACACCTTC.

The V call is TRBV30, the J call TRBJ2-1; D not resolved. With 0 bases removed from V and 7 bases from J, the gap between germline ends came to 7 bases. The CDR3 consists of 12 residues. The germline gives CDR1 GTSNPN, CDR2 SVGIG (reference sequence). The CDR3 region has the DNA TGTGCCTGGAGTGTAATTGGAAATGAGCAGTTCTTC. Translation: CAWSVIGNEQFF. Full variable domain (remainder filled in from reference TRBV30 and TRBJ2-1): SQTIHQWPATLVQPVGSPLSLECTVEGTSNPNLYWYRQAAGRGLQLLFYSVGIGQISSEVPQNLSASRPQDRQFILSSKKLLLSDSGFYLCAWSVIGNEQFFGPGTRLTVL.

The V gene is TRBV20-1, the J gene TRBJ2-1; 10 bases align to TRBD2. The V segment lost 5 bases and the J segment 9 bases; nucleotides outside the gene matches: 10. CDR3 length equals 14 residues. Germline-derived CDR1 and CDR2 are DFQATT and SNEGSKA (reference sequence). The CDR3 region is CSAVSSGGAGEQFF. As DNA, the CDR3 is TGCAGTGCTGTATCAAGCGGGGGGGCCGGTGAGCAGTTCTTC.

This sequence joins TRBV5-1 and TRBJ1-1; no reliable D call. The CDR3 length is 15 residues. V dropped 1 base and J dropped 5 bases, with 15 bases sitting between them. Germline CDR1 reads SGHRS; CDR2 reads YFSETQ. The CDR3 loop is CASSLLIGSGTEAFF. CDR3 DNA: TGCGCCAGCAGCTTGTTAATTGGCAGTGGAACTGAAGCTTTCTTT.

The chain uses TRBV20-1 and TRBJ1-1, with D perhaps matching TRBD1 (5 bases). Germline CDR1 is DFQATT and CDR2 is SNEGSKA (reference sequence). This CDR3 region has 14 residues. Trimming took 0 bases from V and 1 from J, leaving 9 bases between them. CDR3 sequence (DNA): TGCAGTGCTAGAGATTTCGGGGGGAACACTGAAGCTTTCTTT. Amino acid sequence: CSARDFGGNTEAFF.

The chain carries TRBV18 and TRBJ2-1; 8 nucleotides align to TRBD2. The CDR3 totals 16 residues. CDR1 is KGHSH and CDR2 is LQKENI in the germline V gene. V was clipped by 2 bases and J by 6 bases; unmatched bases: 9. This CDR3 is CASSPALAVPGNEQFF. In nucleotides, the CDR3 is TGTGCCAGCTCACCAGCACTAGCGGTTCCTGGCAATGAGCAGTTCTTC.

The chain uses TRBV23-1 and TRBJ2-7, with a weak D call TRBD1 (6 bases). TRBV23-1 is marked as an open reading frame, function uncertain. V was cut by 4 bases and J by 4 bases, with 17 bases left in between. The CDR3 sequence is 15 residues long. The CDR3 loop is CASSLQGKPRYEQYF. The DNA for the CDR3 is TGCGCCAGCAGTCTACAGGGTAAGCCGCGGTACGAGCAGTACTTC.

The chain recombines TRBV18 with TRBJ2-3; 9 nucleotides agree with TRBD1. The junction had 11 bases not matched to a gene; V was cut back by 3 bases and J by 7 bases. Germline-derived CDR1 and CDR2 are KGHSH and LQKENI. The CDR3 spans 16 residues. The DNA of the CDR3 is TGTGCCAGCTCACCGAACCGGGACAGGGAGCGTTATACGCAGTATTTT. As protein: CASSPNRDRERYTQYF.

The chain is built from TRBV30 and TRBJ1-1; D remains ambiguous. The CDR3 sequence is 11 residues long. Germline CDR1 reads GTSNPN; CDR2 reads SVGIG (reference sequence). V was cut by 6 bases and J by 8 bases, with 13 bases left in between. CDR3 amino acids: CACRTLQEAFF. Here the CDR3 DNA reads TGTGCCTGCCGTACCCTACAGGAAGCTTTCTTT.

For the CDR3, the DNA is TGTGCCAGCAGCGTAGGGCCCCCAGGGACTGGGACCCAGTACTTC. Its translation: CASSVGPPGTGTQYF. The chain combines TRBV9 with TRBJ2-5, with D perhaps TRBD2 (6 bases). The CDR3 spans 15 residues. Germline assignment: CDR1 SGDLS and CDR2 YYNGEE. Trimming took 0 bases from V and 7 from J, leaving 16 bases between them.

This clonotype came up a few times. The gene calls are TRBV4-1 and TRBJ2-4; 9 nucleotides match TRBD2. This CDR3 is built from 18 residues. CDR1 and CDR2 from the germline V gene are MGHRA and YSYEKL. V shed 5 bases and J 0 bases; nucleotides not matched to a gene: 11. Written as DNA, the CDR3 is TGCGCCAGCAGCGATAGGGCTACTAGCGGGCTAGCCAAAAACATTCAGTACTTC. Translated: CASSDRATSGLAKNIQYF.

The CDR3 here is CASSQGGGGAEAFF. The CDR3 DNA sequence: TGTGCCAGCAGCCAAGGCGGCGGCGGCGCTGAAGCTTTCTTT. The J gene is TRBJ1-1, the V gene TRBV4-2, with D unclear. Trimming left V 1 base short and J 6 bases short, with 12 bases between. The CDR3 has 14 amino acids. Germline-derived CDR1 and CDR2 are LGHNA and YNFKEQ.

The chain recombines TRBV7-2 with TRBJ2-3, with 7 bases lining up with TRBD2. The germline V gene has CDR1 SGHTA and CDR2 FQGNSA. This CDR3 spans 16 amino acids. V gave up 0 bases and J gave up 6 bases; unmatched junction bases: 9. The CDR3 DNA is TGTGCCAGCAGCTTAGCTCAGACTAGCTCGGGCGATACGCAGTATTTT. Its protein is CASSLAQTSSGDTQYF.

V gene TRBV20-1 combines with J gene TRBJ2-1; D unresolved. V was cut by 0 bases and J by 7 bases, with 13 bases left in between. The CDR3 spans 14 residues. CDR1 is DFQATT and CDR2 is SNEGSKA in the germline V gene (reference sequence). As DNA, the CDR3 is TGCAGTGCTAGAGATCGCGGCATCAGGAATGAGCAGTTCTTC. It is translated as CSARDRGIRNEQFF.

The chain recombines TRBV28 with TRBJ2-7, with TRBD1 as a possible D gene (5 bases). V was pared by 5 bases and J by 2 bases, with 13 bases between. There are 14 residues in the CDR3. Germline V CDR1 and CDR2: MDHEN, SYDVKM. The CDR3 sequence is CASSPNRIAYEQYF. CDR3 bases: TGTGCCAGCAGTCCCAACAGGATAGCCTACGAGCAGTACTTC. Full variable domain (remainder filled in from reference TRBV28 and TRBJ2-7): DVKVTQSSRYLVKRTGEKVFLECVQDMDHENMFWYRQDPGLGLRLIYFSYDVKMKEKGDIPEGYSVSREKKERFSLILESASTNQTSMYLCASSPNRIAYEQYFGPGTRLTVT.

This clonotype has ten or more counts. The CDR3 DNA reads TGTGCCAGCAGCTTCGCTATGGGCGGGAGCACAGATACGCAGTATTTT. Translated: CASSFAMGGSTDTQYF. This chain joins TRBV7-2 and TRBJ2-3, with a weak D call TRBD2 (5 bases). Germline CDR1 SGHTA, CDR2 FQGNSA. This CDR3 is 16 amino acids long. V gave up 3 bases and J gave up 0 bases, with 13 bases separating them.

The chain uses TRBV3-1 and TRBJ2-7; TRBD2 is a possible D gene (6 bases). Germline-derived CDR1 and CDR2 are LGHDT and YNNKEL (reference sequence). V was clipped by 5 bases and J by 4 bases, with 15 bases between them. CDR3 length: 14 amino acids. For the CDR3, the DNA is TGTGCCAGCAGCGCATCAGAGGGGAGGTACGAGCAGTACTTC. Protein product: CASSASEGRYEQYF.

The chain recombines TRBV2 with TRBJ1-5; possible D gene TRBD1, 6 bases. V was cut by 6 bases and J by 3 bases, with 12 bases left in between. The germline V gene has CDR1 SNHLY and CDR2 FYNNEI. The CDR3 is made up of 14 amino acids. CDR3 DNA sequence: TGTGCCAGCAGCACCGACAGGAACAATCAGCCCCAGCATTTT. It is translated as CASSTDRNNQPQHF.